The 15 T cell receptor beta chains in this list originate from one sample, sequenced in a study of blood T cell repertoires in COVID-19. TCRdb keeps only in-frame clones here, not all; method: immunoSEQ multiplex PCR. Here the sample spans roughly 170,000 clones, less than 90% being singletons. The sample was peripheral blood. Receptors originate from a man aged 65 to 79 with active or convalescent COVID-19.

The V gene is TRBV27, the J gene TRBJ2-7; D perhaps matches TRBD1 (6 bases). The CDR3 loop spans 18 amino acids. Trimming stripped 8 bases from V and 0 bases from J, with 26 bases between. Germline V CDR1 and CDR2: MNHEY, SMNVEV (reference sequence). CDR3 nucleotides: TGTGCCAGCCGAACCTCGTCCGTTCCCGGGACAACCTCCTACGAGCAGTACTTC. Amino acids: CASRTSSVPGTTSYEQYF.

The chain recombines TRBV28 with TRBJ1-3; D remains ambiguous. V lost 1 base to trimming and J lost 1 base, with 8 bases between them. Germline V gene data show CDR1 as MDHEN and CDR2 as SYDVKM. The CDR3 consists of 15 residues. The CDR3 here is CASSLSSTSGNTIYF. The CDR3 region has the DNA TGTGCCAGCAGTTTATCGTCCACTTCTGGAAACACCATATATTTT.

The chain is built from TRBV14 and TRBJ1-1; 9 bases fit TRBD1. V lost 4 bases, J lost 0 bases, and 0 bases stayed unmatched. Germline CDR1 SGHDN, CDR2 FVKESK. The CDR3 length is 14 residues. CDR3: CASSRDRVNTEAFF. The CDR3 DNA reads as TGTGCCAGCAGCCGGGACAGGGTGAACACTGAAGCTTTCTTT.

DNA of the CDR3: TGTGCCAGCAGCCCACGCGGGACGGCCTACGAGCAGTACTTC. It encodes CASSPRGTAYEQYF. The chain uses TRBV9 and TRBJ2-7, with TRBD2 as a possible D gene (6 bases). The CDR3 has 14 amino acids. Germline V gene lookup returns CDR1 SGDLS and CDR2 YYNGEE. V lost 4 bases, J lost 2 bases, and 13 bases lay in between. The full variable domain, rest sourced from reference TRBV9 and TRBJ2-7, is DSGVTQTPKHLITATGQRVTLRCSPRSGDLSVYWYQQSLDQGLQFLIQYYNGEERAKGNILERFSAQQFPDLHSELNLSSLELGDSALYFCASSPRGTAYEQYFGPGTRLTVT.

The gene calls are TRBV10-1 and TRBJ1-1; D gene uncertain. From germline, CDR1 is WNHNN and CDR2 SYGVQD (reference sequence). The CDR3 totals 16 residues. The V and J ends lost 0 bases and 5 bases respectively, with 16 bases between them. CDR3 loop: CASSESGFPRRTEAFF. The CDR3 DNA reads as TGCGCCAGCAGTGAGTCTGGCTTCCCGAGGCGAACTGAAGCTTTCTTT.

The chain combines TRBV28 with TRBJ2-7; D is ambiguous. Germline lookup yields CDR1 MDHEN and CDR2 SYDVKM. V was trimmed by 5 bases and J by 2 bases, leaving 10 bases between them. The CDR3 is 13 amino acids. The CDR3 loop is CASSLRPPYEQYF. The CDR3, as DNA: TGTGCCAGCAGTCTCCGTCCCCCCTACGAGCAGTACTTC. Filled out from reference TRBV28 and TRBJ2-7, the complete variable domain reads DVKVTQSSRYLVKRTGEKVFLECVQDMDHENMFWYRQDPGLGLRLIYFSYDVKMKEKGDIPEGYSVSREKKERFSLILESASTNQTSMYLCASSLRPPYEQYFGPGTRLTVT.

The chain couples TRBV7-6 to TRBJ1-6, with a tentative D call TRBD1 (5 bases). Germline-derived CDR1 and CDR2 are SGHVS and FNYEAQ. This CDR3 has 16 residues. The V gene lost 3 bases and the J gene lost 7 bases, with 16 bases spanning the gap. The CDR3 spells CASSFSPGGGNSPLHF. The CDR3 nucleotides are TGTGCCAGCAGCTTTTCCCCGGGGGGTGGGAATTCACCCCTCCACTTT. The full variable domain, its missing parts supplied by reference TRBV7-6 and TRBJ1-6, is GAGVSQSPRYKVTKRGQDVALRCDPISGHVSLYWYRQALGQGPEFLTYFNYEAQQDKSGLPNDRFSAERPEGSISTLTIQRTEQRDSAMYRCASSFSPGGGNSPLHFGNGTRLTVT.

In this sample, this clone turned up a few times. The rearrangement uses TRBV5-1 and TRBJ2-1; weak D call: TRBD1 (6 bases). The CDR3 runs 12 residues. V gave up 5 bases and J gave up 7 bases, with 10 bases separating them. Germline V lookup: CDR1 SGHRS, CDR2 YFSETQ. CDR3 sequence (DNA): TGCGCCAGCAGAAACAGGGCTAATGAGCAGTTCTTC. Its protein is CASRNRANEQFF.

J is TRBJ2-3 and V is TRBV19; TRBD1 matches at 10 bases. This CDR3 is 13 amino acids long. The germline gives CDR1 LNHDA, CDR2 SQIVND (reference sequence). V lost 5 bases, J lost 5 bases, and 1 base stayed unmatched. This CDR3 reads CASSGTGEDTQYF. The CDR3 region has the DNA TGTGCCAGTAGTGGGACAGGGGAAGATACGCAGTATTTT.

The chain couples TRBV7-2 to TRBJ1-5; the D gene is possibly TRBD1 (5 bases). Germline CDR1 SGHTA, CDR2 FQGNSA. The CDR3 spans 16 residues. The ends were cut back, 1 base at V and 4 bases at J, with 14 bases in the middle. DNA of the CDR3: TGTGCCAGCAGCTTAGTTTCGACGTCAGGGAATCAGCCCCAGCATTTT. This encodes CASSLVSTSGNQPQHF.

This clone came up a few times. The rearrangement joins TRBV29-1 to TRBJ1-4; no firm D call. Germline V gives CDR1 SQVTM, CDR2 ANQGSEA. V was trimmed by 5 bases and J by 8 bases, leaving 9 bases between them. This CDR3 spans 11 amino acids. DNA of the CDR3: TGCAGCGTTATAAGGAGGGAAAAACTGTTTTTT. It yields the protein CSVIRREKLFF.

The chain combines TRBV7-8 with TRBJ1-3; D unresolved. The CDR3 length is 16 residues. Looked up from germline, CDR1 is SGHVS and CDR2 is FQNEAQ. Trimming stripped 1 base from V and 0 bases from J, with 10 bases between. This chain's CDR3 is CASSLVPLSSGNTIYF. CDR3 coding DNA: TGTGCCAGCAGCTTAGTCCCCCTTAGCTCTGGAAACACCATATATTTT.

V and J are TRBV18 and TRBJ1-2; the D is unclear. V lost 2 bases, J lost 4 bases, and 11 bases lay in between. Germline CDR1 and CDR2: KGHSH and LQKENI. The CDR3 is made up of 14 amino acids. Here the CDR3 DNA reads TGTGCCAGCTCACCAGAGATGACACCCTATGGCTACACCTTC. Its translation is CASSPEMTPYGYTF.

The V gene is TRBV14, the J gene TRBJ1-5; D gene uncertain. V was pared by 4 bases and J by 4 bases, with 5 bases between. The germline V gene encodes CDR1 SGHDN and CDR2 FVKESK. The CDR3 has 12 residues. This CDR3 reads CASSLPNQPQHF. DNA of the CDR3: TGTGCCAGCAGCCTCCCGAATCAGCCCCAGCATTTT.

The chain uses TRBV7-9 and TRBJ2-1; 8 nucleotides align to TRBD1. Germline V lookup: CDR1 SEHNR, CDR2 FQNEAQ (reference sequence). The CDR3 spans 13 residues. J was trimmed by 7 bases and V by 3 bases; bases with no gene match: 2. The CDR3 spells CASSLDRANEQFF. The DNA for the CDR3 is TGTGCCAGCAGCTTGGACAGGGCGAATGAGCAGTTCTTC.